The 9 T cell receptor beta chains listed next were all sequenced from one sample in a study of blood T cells in healthy people across ages. Sample-barcoded 5' priming and a J-beta primer mix drove a second PCR of 7 to 11 cycles. TCRdb reprocessed the 5' RACE reads with MiXCR, giving one entry per CDR3 protein. This table holds nearly 800,000 distinct CDR3 sequences, roughly 25% found once. The same sample was also studied in work on T cells of mothers and their children.

The sample taken for sequencing was blood. The source is a boy aged 10-17 years in good health.

This sequence joins TRBV18 and TRBJ1-4; D possibly corresponds to TRBD1 (6 bases). CDR1 is KGHSH and CDR2 is LQKENI in the germline V gene. Trimming removed 6 bases from V and 8 bases from J, with 16 bases in between. This CDR3 contains 14 residues. CDR3: CASSRQVSGEKLFF. The CDR3 bases are TGTGCCAGCTCCCGACAGGTTTCAGGCGAAAAACTGTTTTTT.

This clonotype was detected a few times. V usage is TRBV6-5 and J usage is TRBJ1-1, with D unclear. Germline values: CDR1 MNHEY, CDR2 SVGAGI. The CDR3 has 15 amino acids. V shed 6 bases and J shed 3 bases, with 17 bases lying between them. In DNA form, the CDR3 reads TGTGCCAGCAGGAACCAACCTAATCTGGACACTGAAGCTTTCTTT. It specifies CASRNQPNLDTEAFF.

This clonotype was counted only a few times. This chain connects TRBV6-1 to TRBJ1-4; 7 nucleotides agree with TRBD1. V lost 1 base and J lost 6; bases outside the gene matches: 5. The CDR3 is made up of 15 amino acids. Germline V gene lookup returns CDR1 MNHNS and CDR2 SASEGT. In DNA form, the CDR3 reads TGTGCCAGCAGTGAAGAGTCAGGGGGTGATGAAAAACTGTTTTTT. Its translation: CASSEESGGDEKLFF.

The chain combines TRBV7-9 with TRBJ2-5; the match to TRBD2 covers 11 bases. The J call may be in error: the DNA end matches TRBJ2-1 better. The germline CDR1 and CDR2 sequences are SEHNR and FQNEAQ (reference sequence). The CDR3 runs 15 residues. CDR3 DNA sequence: TGTGCCAGCAGCGGTAGCGGGGGGGCCTTCAATGAGCAGTTCTTC. Its translation is CASSGSGGAFNEQFF.

This clonotype has more than one count but fewer than ten. The rearrangement joins TRBV6-1 to TRBJ2-3, with D possibly being TRBD1 or TRBD2 (5 bases each). The CDR3 consists of 14 residues. The V end was cut by 4 bases, the J end by 3 bases, with 11 bases between. Germline V gives CDR1 MNHNS, CDR2 SASEGT. CDR3 nucleotides: TGTGCCAGCAGTGGAGCGTGGGGGACAGATACGCAGTATTTT. This gives the protein CASSGAWGTDTQYF.

Only a few counts were recorded for this clonotype. This chain joins TRBV7-8 and TRBJ2-3; unclear D gene. CDR1 and CDR2 from the germline V gene are SGHVS and FQNEAQ. The CDR3 has 15 amino acids. V lost 1 base and J lost 2, with 10 bases in between. CDR3 amino acids: CASSLVGGNTDTQYF. DNA of the CDR3: TGTGCCAGCAGCTTAGTTGGTGGGAACACAGATACGCAGTATTTT.

The chain employs TRBV19 and TRBJ2-1; 10 nucleotides match TRBD2. Germline V lookup: CDR1 LNHDA, CDR2 SQIVND (reference sequence). V was pared by 3 bases and J by 3 bases, with 8 bases of the junction left unmatched. This CDR3 has 17 residues. The CDR3 is CASSIPRTSGVYNEQFF. The CDR3 region has the DNA TGTGCCAGTAGTATCCCCCGGACTAGCGGAGTCTACAATGAGCAGTTCTTC.

The chain couples TRBV7-9 to TRBJ2-1, with 8 bases identical to TRBD1. Germline CDR1 SEHNR, CDR2 FQNEAQ (reference sequence). Trimming at V came to 1 base and at J to 5 bases, leaving 7 bases not matched to a gene. There are 16 residues in the CDR3. The CDR3 region is CASSLGQGISNNEQFF. DNA for the CDR3: TGTGCCAGCAGCTTAGGACAGGGGATCAGCAACAATGAGCAGTTCTTC.

This clonotype was found a few times. V usage is TRBV20-1 and J usage is TRBJ2-5; tentatively, D is TRBD2 (6 bases). Germline V gene sequence: CDR1 DFQATT, CDR2 SNEGSKA (reference sequence). The V end lost 0 bases, the J end lost 7 bases, and 24 bases lay between the germline ends. The CDR3 sequence is 17 residues long. The CDR3 loop reads CSARDASSARLSRTQYF. The CDR3 region has the DNA TGCAGTGCTAGAGATGCGTCTAGCGCCCGGCTTTCGAGGACCCAGTACTTC.